These 14 T cell receptor beta chains originate from one sample sequenced in a study of blood T cell repertoires in COVID-19 (dated by TCRdb to the early 2020s). Libraries were built with the immunoSEQ multiplex PCR assay. In TCRdb, the immuneACCESS table is reduced to in-frame sequences with V and J assigned. These tables do not hold every clone; where another copy was compared, an unresolved V gene accounts for under half, and the others remain unexplained. A total of roughly 360,000 clones appear in this sample, over 65% of them only once. The ten largest account for approximately 1% of the sample. The specimen sequenced was peripheral blood. The receptors shown here come from a human donor with acute or convalescent COVID-19. The donor label of this sample is uncertain.

The chain is built from TRBV3-1 (or the pseudogene TRBV3-2) and TRBJ2-7, with 7 positions matching TRBD2. Germline assignment: CDR1 LGHDT and CDR2 YNNKEL (reference sequence). The CDR3 is 14 residues long. The trim removed 4 bases at V and 3 bases at J, leaving 6 bases unmatched. In DNA form, the CDR3 reads TGTGCCAGCAGCCGGGGGGGACTAATCTACGAGCAGTACTTC. Residues: CASSRGGLIYEQYF.

The chain carries TRBV19 and TRBJ1-2, with 8 bases matching TRBD1. J gave up 4 bases and V 6 bases, and 7 bases lay outside the gene matches. In germline, CDR1 is LNHDA, CDR2 SQIVND (reference sequence). CDR3 length equals 14 residues. The CDR3: CASSLTGESYGYTF. CDR3 sequence (DNA): TGTGCCAGTAGCCTGACAGGGGAATCCTATGGCTACACCTTC.

The chain joins TRBV5-1 to TRBJ1-1; perhaps TRBD1 as D (6 bases). V was cut by 2 bases and J by 0 bases, with 11 bases left in between. The CDR3 runs 15 residues. The germline gives CDR1 SGHRS, CDR2 YFSETQ. Here the CDR3 DNA reads TGCGCCAGCAGCTTCGACAGGTCTTTGAACACTGAAGCTTTCTTT. Translating gives CASSFDRSLNTEAFF.

This clone has a handful of counts. The rearrangement uses TRBV30 and TRBJ2-1, with 10 bases matching TRBD2. The CDR3 spans 18 residues. Per the germline V gene, CDR1 is GTSNPN and CDR2 is SVGIG (reference sequence). V shed 3 bases and J 6 bases; nucleotides not matched to a gene: 17. CDR3 nucleotides: TGTGCCTGGAGCCCTCCCACTAAACTAGCGGGACGAACCAATGAGCAGTTCTTC. It yields the protein CAWSPPTKLAGRTNEQFF. Full variable domain (missing parts from reference TRBV30 and TRBJ2-1): SQTIHQWPATLVQPVGSPLSLECTVEGTSNPNLYWYRQAAGRGLQLLFYSVGIGQISSEVPQNLSASRPQDRQFILSSKKLLLSDSGFYLCAWSPPTKLAGRTNEQFFGPGTRLTVL.

The chain carries TRBV18 and TRBJ1-1, with D unclear. Germline lookup yields CDR1 KGHSH and CDR2 LQKENI. Between the trimmed V and J ends, which lost 6 bases and 2 bases, there was a span of 19 bases. The CDR3 consists of 16 residues. This chain's CDR3 is CASSQEFPRPNTEAFF. CDR3 DNA: TGTGCCAGCTCCCAGGAATTTCCCCGTCCAAACACTGAAGCTTTCTTT.

The CDR3 loop is CSAMGGGVGGGQYEQFF. In DNA, the CDR3 is TGCAGCGCCATGGGAGGTGGCGTTGGGGGGGGACAATATGAGCAGTTCTTC. J is TRBJ2-1 and V is TRBV29-1; D is possibly TRBD2 (7 bases). Germline assignment: CDR1 SQVTM and CDR2 ANQGSEA. V was clipped by 7 bases and J by 8 bases, with 30 bases between them. This CDR3 is built from 17 residues.

The chain recombines TRBV7-2 with TRBJ1-5, with D possibly being TRBD1 (5 bases). Per germline, CDR1 SGHTA and CDR2 FQGNSA. The CDR3 extends over 13 amino acids. V was shortened by 6 bases and J by 7 bases, with 13 bases between the two germline ends. The CDR3 DNA reads as TGTGCCAGCAGTGGGGAGGGGAACCAGCCCCAGCATTTT. Its protein product is CASSGEGNQPQHF.

This chain joins TRBV7-8 and TRBJ1-5; no firm D call. Germline loops: CDR1 SGHVS, CDR2 FQNEAQ. There are 16 residues in the CDR3. Deletions cut 1 base from V and 4 bases from J, with 14 bases between. In nucleotides, the CDR3 is TGTGCCAGCAGCTTAGAGATATTTGGAGGGAATCAGCCCCAGCATTTT. Protein: CASSLEIFGGNQPQHF.

The CDR3: CASTGTGLSPLHF. CDR3 nucleotide sequence: TGTGCCAGCACGGGGACAGGCCTTTCACCCCTCCACTTT. J is TRBJ1-6 and V is TRBV7-9; 8 nucleotides line up with TRBD1. The CDR3 is made up of 13 amino acids. V was pared by 7 bases and J by 9 bases, with 5 bases of the junction left unmatched. Germline V CDR1 and CDR2: SEHNR, FQNEAQ (reference sequence).

The chain is built from TRBV5-1 and TRBJ2-2; 10 nucleotides agree with TRBD2. The CDR3 has 15 residues. The V segment lost 3 bases and the J segment 1 base; nucleotides outside the gene matches: 0. The germline gives CDR1 SGHRS, CDR2 YFSETQ. This CDR3 reads CASSWTSGNTGELFF. The CDR3 nucleotides are TGCGCCAGCAGCTGGACTAGCGGGAACACCGGGGAGCTGTTTTTT. Drawing the rest from reference TRBV5-1 and TRBJ2-2, the complete variable domain is KAGVTQTPRYLIKTRGQQVTLSCSPISGHRSVSWYQQTPGQGLQFLFEYFSETQRNKGNFPGRFSGRQFSNSRSEMNVSTLELGDSALYLCASSWTSGNTGELFFGEGSRLTVL.

The rearrangement uses TRBV5-6 and TRBJ1-1; weak D call: TRBD1 (5 bases). The V end lost 2 bases, the J end lost 11 bases, and 10 bases lay between the germline ends. Germline CDR1 and CDR2: SGHDT and YYEEEE. The CDR3 length is 11 residues. CDR3 sequence: CASSFGQTAFF. DNA of the CDR3: TGTGCCAGCAGCTTCGGACAAACGGCTTTCTTT. Full variable domain (rest looked up from reference TRBV5-6 and TRBJ1-1): DAGVTQSPTHLIKTRGQQVTLRCSPKSGHDTVSWYQQALGQGPQFIFQYYEEEERQRGNFPDRFSGHQFPNYSSELNVNALLLGDSALYLCASSFGQTAFFGQGTRLTVV.

The rearrangement links TRBV28 to TRBJ1-2, with D perhaps matching TRBD1 (5 bases). Looked up from germline, CDR1 is MDHEN and CDR2 is SYDVKM. There are 14 residues in the CDR3. Deletions cut 7 bases from V and 6 bases from J, with 18 bases between. In nucleotides, the CDR3 is TGTGCCAGCACCCTGACAGACGCCCCCGATGGCTACACCTTC. This encodes CASTLTDAPDGYTF.

V and J are TRBV12-5 and TRBJ2-5; 11 positions match TRBD2. Per the germline V gene, CDR1 is LGHNT and CDR2 is FRNRAP. J was trimmed by 5 bases and V by 5 bases; bases with no gene match: 10. This CDR3 has 16 residues. The CDR3 reads CASGHLIAGGLETQYF. CDR3 in DNA: TGTGCTAGTGGTCACCTCATAGCGGGGGGGCTGGAGACCCAGTACTTC.

The genes are TRBV3-1 (or the pseudogene TRBV3-2) and TRBJ1-5, with unresolved D. The V gene's germline CDR1 is LGHDT and CDR2 YNNKEL (reference sequence). V shed 2 bases and J shed 3 bases, with 5 bases lying between them. This CDR3 is 13 amino acids long. The CDR3 sequence is CASSQRDNQPQHF. CDR3 nucleotides: TGTGCCAGCAGCCAACGGGACAATCAGCCCCAGCATTTT.